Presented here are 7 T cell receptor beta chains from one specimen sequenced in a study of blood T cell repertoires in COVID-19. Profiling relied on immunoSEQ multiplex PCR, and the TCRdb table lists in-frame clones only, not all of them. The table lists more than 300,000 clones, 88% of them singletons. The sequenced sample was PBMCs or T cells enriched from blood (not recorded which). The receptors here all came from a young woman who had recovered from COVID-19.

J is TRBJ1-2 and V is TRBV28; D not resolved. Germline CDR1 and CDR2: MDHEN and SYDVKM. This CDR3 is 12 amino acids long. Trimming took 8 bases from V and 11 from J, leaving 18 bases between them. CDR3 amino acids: CASGLDGDIYTF. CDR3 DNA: TGTGCCAGCGGCTTGGATGGTGACATATACACCTTC.

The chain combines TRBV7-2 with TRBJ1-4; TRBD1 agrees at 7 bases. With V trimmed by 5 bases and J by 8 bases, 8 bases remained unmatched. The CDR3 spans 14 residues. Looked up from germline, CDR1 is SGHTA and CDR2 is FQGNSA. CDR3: CASSLRGQGEKLFF. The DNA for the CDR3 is TGTGCCAGCAGCCTAAGGGGGCAGGGGGAAAAACTGTTTTTT.

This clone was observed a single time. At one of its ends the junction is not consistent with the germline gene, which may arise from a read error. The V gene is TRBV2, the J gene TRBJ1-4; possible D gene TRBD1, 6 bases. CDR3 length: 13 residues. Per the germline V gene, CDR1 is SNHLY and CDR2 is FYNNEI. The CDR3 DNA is TGTGCCAGCAGTGGACGATTAAACAGAGGGGGGGATTTT. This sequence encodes CASSGRLNRGGDF.

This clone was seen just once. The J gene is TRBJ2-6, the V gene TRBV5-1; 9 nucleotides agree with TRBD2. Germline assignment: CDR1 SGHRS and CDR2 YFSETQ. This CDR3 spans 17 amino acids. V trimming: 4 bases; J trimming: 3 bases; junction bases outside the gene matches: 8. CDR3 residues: CASSIRGGASGANVLTF. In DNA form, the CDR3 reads TGCGCCAGCAGCATACGCGGGGGGGCGAGTGGGGCCAACGTCCTGACTTTC.

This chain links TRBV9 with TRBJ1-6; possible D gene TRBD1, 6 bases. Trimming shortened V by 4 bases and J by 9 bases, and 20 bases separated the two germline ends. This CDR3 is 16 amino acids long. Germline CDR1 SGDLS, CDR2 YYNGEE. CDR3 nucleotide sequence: TGTGCCAGCAGCCCAGGGGTAGGTCAATTCTCTTCACCCCTCCACTTT. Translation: CASSPGVGQFSSPLHF.

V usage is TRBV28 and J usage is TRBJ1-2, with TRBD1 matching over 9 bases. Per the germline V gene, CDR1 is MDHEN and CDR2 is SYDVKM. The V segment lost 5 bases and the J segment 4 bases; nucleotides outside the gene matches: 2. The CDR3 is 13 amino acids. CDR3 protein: CASSPGQGYGYTF. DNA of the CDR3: TGTGCCAGCAGTCCGGGACAGGGCTATGGCTACACCTTC.

The CDR3 nucleotides are TGTGCCAGCAGCTTATCCTCAGGGGGACCCTACGAGCAGTACTTC. Its protein is CASSLSSGGPYEQYF. V gene TRBV7-3 combines with J gene TRBJ2-7; 7 bases are shared with TRBD1. CDR3 length: 15 amino acids. V dropped 2 bases and J dropped 2; count of bases not matched to a gene: 6. Per germline, CDR1 SGHTA and CDR2 FQGTGA.